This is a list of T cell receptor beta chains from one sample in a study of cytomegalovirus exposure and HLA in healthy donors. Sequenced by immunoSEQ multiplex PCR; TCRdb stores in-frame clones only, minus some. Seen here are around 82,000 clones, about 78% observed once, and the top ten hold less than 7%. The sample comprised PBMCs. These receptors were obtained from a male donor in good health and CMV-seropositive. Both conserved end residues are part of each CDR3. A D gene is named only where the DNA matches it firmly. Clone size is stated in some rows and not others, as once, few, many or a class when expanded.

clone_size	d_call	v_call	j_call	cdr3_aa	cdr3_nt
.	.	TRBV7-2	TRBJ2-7	CASSPESYEQYF	TGTGCCAGCAGCCCCGAGTCCTACGAGCAGTACTTC
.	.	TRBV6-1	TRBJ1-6	CASSEMPGYTNSPLHF	TGTGCCAGCAGTGAAATGCCGGGGTATACGAATTCACCCCTCCACTTT
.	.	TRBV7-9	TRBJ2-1	CASSPMGGAGYNEQFF	TGTGCCAGCAGCCCCATGGGGGGGGCAGGCTACAATGAGCAGTTCTTC
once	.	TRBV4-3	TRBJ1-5	CASSQDQGSQPQHF	TGCGCCAGCAGCCAAGATCAGGGGTCCCAGCCCCAGCATTTT
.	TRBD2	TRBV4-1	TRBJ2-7	CASSQGLAGGYEQYF	TGCGCCAGCAGCCAAGGGCTAGCGGGGGGTTACGAGCAGTACTTC
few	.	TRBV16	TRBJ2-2	CASSQPLNSFGGELFF	TGTGCCAGCAGCCAACCCCTAAACTCGTTCGGCGGGGAGCTGTTTTTT
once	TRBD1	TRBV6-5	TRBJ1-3	CASSQGQVRGNTIYF	TGTGCCAGCAGCCAGGGACAGGTACGCGGAAACACCATATATTTT
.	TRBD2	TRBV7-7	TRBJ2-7	CASSPHVGGEGRYEQYF	TGTGCCAGCAGCCCCCACGTTGGGGGGGAAGGGCGCTACGAGCAGTACTTC
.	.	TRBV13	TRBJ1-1	CASSSGHPRAEAFF	TGTGCCAGCAGCTCGGGACACCCGAGGGCTGAAGCTTTCTTT
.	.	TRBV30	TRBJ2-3	CAWSVGDTQYF	TGTGCCTGGAGTGTCGGAGATACGCAGTATTTT
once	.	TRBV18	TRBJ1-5	CASSPTDNPNQPQHF	TGTGCCAGCTCACCTACCGACAATCCCAATCAGCCCCAGCATTTT
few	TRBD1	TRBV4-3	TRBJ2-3	CASSQGRGHTDTQYF	TGCGCCAGCAGCCAAGGTAGGGGGCACACAGATACGCAGTATTTT
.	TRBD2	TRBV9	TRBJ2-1	CASSPHPLAGGQGEQFF	TGTGCCAGCAGCCCGCACCCACTAGCGGGGGGGCAGGGTGAGCAGTTCTTC
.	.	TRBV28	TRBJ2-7	CASSPPGQGGTYEQYF	TGTGCCAGCAGTCCGCCCGGACAGGGAGGGACCTACGAGCAGTACTTC
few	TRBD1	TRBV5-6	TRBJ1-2	CASSPGQGVGYGYTF	TGTGCCAGCAGCCCCGGACAGGGGGTGGGCTATGGCTACACCTTC